Listed here are 7 T cell receptor beta chains from one sample, sequenced in a study of T-cell reconstitution after alpha-beta-depleted transplantation in children. Unique molecular identifiers tagged the TCRbeta library. TCRdb independently ran MiXCR on the PCR reads; one entry per CDR3 protein. The top ten hold about 5.4% of the sample, which has roughly 220,000 distinct CDR3 sequences, 9.7% seen once. Sequencing used PBMCs from the stem cell graft donor, obtained from the stem cell graft. The receptors derive from a human donor who donated a stem cell graft to a child with SCID.

At least ten counts were recorded for this clonotype. The chain recombines TRBV5-1 with TRBJ2-5; 7 nucleotides agree with TRBD1. Germline V gives CDR1 SGHRS, CDR2 YFSETQ. The CDR3 runs to 14 residues. With V trimmed by 4 bases and J by 4 bases, 7 bases remained unmatched. In DNA, the CDR3 is TGCGCCAGCAGCCCCGCCAACAGGGGAGAGACCCAGTACTTC. Its protein is CASSPANRGETQYF.

This clonotype was detected ten times or more. V usage is TRBV20-1 and J usage is TRBJ1-2; tentatively, D is TRBD1 (5 bases). Trimming removed 5 bases at V and 3 bases at J, with 16 bases between. The CDR3 has 14 residues. Germline CDR1 and CDR2: DFQATT and SNEGSKA (reference sequence). The CDR3 protein is CSARRGGGDYGYTF. Written as DNA, the CDR3 is TGCAGTGCTCGGCGGGGTGGGGGGGACTATGGCTACACCTTC.

This clonotype was seen ten or more times. The chain couples TRBV6-1 to TRBJ1-1; D is undetermined. From germline, CDR1 is MNHNS and CDR2 SASEGT. The CDR3 sequence is 15 residues long. V was cut by 5 bases and J by 1 base, with 14 bases left in between. CDR3 nucleotides: TGTGCCAGCAGTAATTCCCGGGCCTCGAACACTGAAGCTTTCTTT. Translated: CASSNSRASNTEAFF.

This clonotype showed up many times. J is TRBJ1-2 and V is TRBV20-1; 8 bases agree with TRBD1. V was pared by 3 bases and J by 8 bases, with 14 bases of the junction left unmatched. Germline loops: CDR1 DFQATT, CDR2 SNEGSKA (reference sequence). The CDR3 totals 15 residues. The CDR3, as DNA: TGCAGTGCTAGGACCGACAGGGGCCTTCGCTACGGCTACACCTTC. As protein: CSARTDRGLRYGYTF.

This clonotype was recorded at least ten times. The chain employs TRBV5-1 and TRBJ1-6; the D gene is possibly TRBD1 (5 bases). The CDR3 consists of 13 residues. V was cut by 5 bases and J by 8 bases, with 11 bases left in between. Per the germline V gene, CDR1 is SGHRS and CDR2 is YFSETQ. CDR3 residues: CASSGTGDSPLHF. DNA for the CDR3: TGCGCCAGCAGTGGGACCGGAGATTCACCCCTCCACTTT.

This chain uses TRBV18 with TRBJ1-1, with D unresolved. This CDR3 spans 16 amino acids. Germline V CDR1 and CDR2: KGHSH, LQKENI. The V gene lost 3 bases and the J gene lost 1 base, with 15 bases spanning the gap. In DNA form, the CDR3 reads TGTGCCAGCTCACCCTCCCTACTCGGGAGGAACACTGAAGCTTTCTTT. Amino acids: CASSPSLLGRNTEAFF.

This clonotype was detected many times. The rearrangement joins TRBV7-2 to TRBJ2-5; TRBD1 is a possible D gene (6 bases). The CDR3 consists of 14 residues. The V gene lost 3 bases and the J gene lost 0 bases, with 8 bases spanning the gap. Germline V gene sequence: CDR1 SGHTA, CDR2 FQGNSA. The CDR3 region has the DNA TGTGCCAGCAGCTTCCAGGGGTACCAAGAGACCCAGTACTTC. Encoded protein: CASSFQGYQETQYF.